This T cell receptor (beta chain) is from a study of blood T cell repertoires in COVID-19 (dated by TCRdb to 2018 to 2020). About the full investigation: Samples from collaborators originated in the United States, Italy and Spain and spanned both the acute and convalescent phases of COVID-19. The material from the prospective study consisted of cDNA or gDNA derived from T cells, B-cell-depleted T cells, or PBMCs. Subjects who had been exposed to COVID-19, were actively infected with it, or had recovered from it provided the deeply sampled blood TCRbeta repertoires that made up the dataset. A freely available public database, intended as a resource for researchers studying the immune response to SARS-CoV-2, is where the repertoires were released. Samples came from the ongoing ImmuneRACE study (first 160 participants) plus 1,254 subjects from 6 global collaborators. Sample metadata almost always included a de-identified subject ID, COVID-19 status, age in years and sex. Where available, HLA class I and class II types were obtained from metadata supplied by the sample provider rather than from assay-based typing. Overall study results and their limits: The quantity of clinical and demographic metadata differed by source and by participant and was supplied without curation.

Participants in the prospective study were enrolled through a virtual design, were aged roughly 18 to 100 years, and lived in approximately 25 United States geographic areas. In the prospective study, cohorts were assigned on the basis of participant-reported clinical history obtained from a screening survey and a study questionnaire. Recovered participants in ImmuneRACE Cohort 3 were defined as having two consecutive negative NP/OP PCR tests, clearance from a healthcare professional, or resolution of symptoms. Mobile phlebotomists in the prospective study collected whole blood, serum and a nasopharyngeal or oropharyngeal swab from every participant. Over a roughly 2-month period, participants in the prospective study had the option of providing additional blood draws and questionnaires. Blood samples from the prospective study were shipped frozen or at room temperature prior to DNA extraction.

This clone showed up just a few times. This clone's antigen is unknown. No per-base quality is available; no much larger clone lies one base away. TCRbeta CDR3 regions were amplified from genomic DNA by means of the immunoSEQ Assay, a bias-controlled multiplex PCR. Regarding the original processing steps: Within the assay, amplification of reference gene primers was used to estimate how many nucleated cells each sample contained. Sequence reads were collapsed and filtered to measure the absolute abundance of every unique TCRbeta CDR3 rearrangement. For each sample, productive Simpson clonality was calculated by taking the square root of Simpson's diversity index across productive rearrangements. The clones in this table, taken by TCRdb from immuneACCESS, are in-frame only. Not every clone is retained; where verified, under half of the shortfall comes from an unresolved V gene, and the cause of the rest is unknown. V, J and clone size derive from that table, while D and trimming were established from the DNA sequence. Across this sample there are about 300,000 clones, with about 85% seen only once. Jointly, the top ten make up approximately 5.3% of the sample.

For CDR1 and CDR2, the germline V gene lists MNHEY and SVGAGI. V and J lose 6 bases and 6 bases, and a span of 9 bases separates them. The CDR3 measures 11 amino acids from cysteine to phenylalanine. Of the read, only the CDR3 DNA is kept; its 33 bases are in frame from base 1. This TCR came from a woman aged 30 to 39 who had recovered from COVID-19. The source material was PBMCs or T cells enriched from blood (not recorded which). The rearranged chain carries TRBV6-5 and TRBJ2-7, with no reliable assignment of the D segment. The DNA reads TGTGCCAGCAGCCTCCTGAGCGAGCAGTACTTC. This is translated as CASSLLSEQYF.